The rows below give T cell receptor beta chains drawn from one sample of a study of cytomegalovirus exposure and HLA in healthy donors. Assay used: immunoSEQ multiplex PCR; TCRdb lists only in-frame clones, some missing. Of some 150,000 clones in the sample, about four fifths were seen once. Sequenced sample: PBMCs. The receptors come from a male donor in good health and CMV-seronegative. Both conserved end residues are part of each CDR3. Fields, in order: V gene, clone size, D gene, J gene, CDR3 DNA, CDR3 protein. A D gene is named only where the DNA matches it firmly. Some rows mark clone size as missing; the rest say once, few, many or name a class of expanded clone.

>TRBV27|-|TRBD1|TRBJ2-3
TGTGCCAGCAGTCATACAGGGGTGGGAGATACGCAGTATTTT
CASSHTGVGDTQYF
>TRBV19|once|TRBD1|TRBJ2-3
TGTGCCAGTAGTATAGAAGGGACAGGGGCCCGGGATACGCAGTATTTT
CASSIEGTGARDTQYF
>TRBV11-2|-|TRBD1|TRBJ1-2
TGTGCCAGCAGCCGCGGGACAGGGGTAACCAACTATGGCTACACCTTC
CASSRGTGVTNYGYTF
>TRBV29-1|-|-|TRBJ2-5
TGCAGCGTTGAAGTATGGCAGGGAGAGACCCAGTACTTC
CSVEVWQGETQYF
>TRBV27|-|TRBD1|TRBJ1-2
TGTGCCAGCAGGCAGGCAGGGGGCCTACCCAAGAGCTATGGCTACACCTTC
CASRQAGGLPKSYGYTF
>TRBV7-3|-|TRBD1|TRBJ1-1
TGTGCCAGCAGCCCGGGACAGGGGTCCACTGAAGCTTTCTTT
CASSPGQGSTEAFF
>TRBV19|once|TRBD1|TRBJ2-1
TGTGCCAGTACGCTCGGACAGGGTGACAATGAGCAGTTCTTC
CASTLGQGDNEQFF
>TRBV19|few|-|TRBJ1-1
TGTGCCTGCGGGCCGGTTGTCACTGAAGCTTTCTTT
CACGPVVTEAFF
>TRBV5-1|-|-|TRBJ2-7
TGCGCCAGCAGCTTGTTGCAGGGAATGGGCGAGCAGTACTTC
CASSLLQGMGEQYF
>TRBV19|once|TRBD1|TRBJ1-2
TGTGCCAGTAGTATCAATGGACAGGGCGGGATCTATGGCTACACCTTC
CASSINGQGGIYGYTF
>TRBV6-5|-|TRBD1|TRBJ1-2
TGTGCCAGCAACGAGGACAGGGGAAGCGGCTACACCTTC
CASNEDRGSGYTF